This T cell receptor beta chain was identified during a study of shared clonotypes between healthy human individuals. Remarks on this clone: Its antigen is unidentified.

Points from the study as a whole: Sequencing depth was expected to influence donor clonotype sharing. Naive subsets usually exceeded memory subsets in estimated richness.

Germline V gene data show CDR1 as MGHRA and CDR2 as YSYEKL. The CDR3 covers 21 residues. Trimming removed 2 bases at V and 0 bases at J, with 28 bases between. Data came from immunoSEQ multiplex PCR; TCRdb stores just in-frame clones and leaves some out. The repertoire holds a few million clones, with 85% to 95% as singletons. The clonotype comes from a man aged 18 to 35 in good health. Some clones in this sample may be carry-over from other donors' samples. V gene TRBV4-1 combines with J gene TRBJ1-2; possible D gene TRBD1, 6 bases. Sample: naive CD4+ T cells from PBMCs. Subset here: CD45RA+ positively selected. The DNA of the CDR3 is TGCGCCAGCAGCCAACTGGGGACAATCCCCAAATCTCTCTCGACTAACTATGGCTACACCTTC. Translated, it gives CASSQLGTIPKSLSTNYGYTF.